The source of this TCR beta chain is a study of OX40 agonist ivuxolimab in advanced cancers. Study overall: Ivuxolimab, which patients received intravenously every 2 weeks, was dosed at 0.01 to 10 mg/kg. Partial responses were recorded for three patients, including one with hepatocellular carcinoma and two with cutaneous melanoma.

Libraries were prepared by immunoSEQ multiplex PCR; TCRdb keeps only in-frame clonotypes and omits some of them. The sample shows about 86,000 clones, roughly nine tenths of them seen only once. This CDR3 contains 16 residues. Germline V gene sequence: CDR1 SGHNT, CDR2 YYREEE (reference sequence). Study-level results: CD4+ and CD8+ blood T cells expanded clonally by week 6 at 0.1 to 3.0 mg/kg. Average numbers of expanded clones were greater in CD8+ T cells than in CD4+.

Turning to this clone: Antigen specificity is unknown.

The rearrangement links TRBV5-4 to TRBJ2-5, with TRBD2 matching over 9 bases. Judging by the DNA end, TRBJ2-7 fits better; the J call may be wrong. Here the sequenced sample was CD4+ or CD8+ T cells sorted from blood, taken in a trial of the OX40 agonist ivuxolimab. The receptor's source is an adult with an advanced solid tumor such as melanoma, head and neck, liver or kidney cancer. CDR3 nucleotides: TGTGCCAGCAGCTCGATGAAAGAGCGGGAGGTCCACGAGCAGTACTTC. Residues: CASSSMKEREVHEQYF.